This passage covers 30 T cell receptor beta chains from one sample sequenced in a study of T cells in Graves' hyperthyroidism and ophthalmopathy. The TCR beta CDR3 regions underwent amplification using RNA transcripts as the source. First-round RT-PCR targeting the TCR CDR3 was performed with the HTBI primer set. Via MiXCR, TCRdb re-called the multiplex PCR reads, giving one row per CDR3 protein. The sample has roughly 200,000 distinct CDR3 sequences, 15% to 20% seen once. What was sequenced was blood. Receptors were obtained from a man aged 35-49 years with Graves' hyperthyroidism.

This clonotype was recorded at least ten times. The V and J genes are TRBV6-2 or TRBV6-3 and TRBJ2-5; D unclear. CDR1 and CDR2 from the germline V gene are MNHEY and SVGEGT. The CDR3 loop spans 12 amino acids. V shed 1 base and J shed 4 bases, with 4 bases lying between them. The CDR3 sequence is CASSYWRETQYF. The CDR3 DNA follows: TGTGCCAGCAGTTACTGGCGAGAGACCCAGTACTTC.

This clonotype was counted ten times or more. This chain uses TRBV10-3 with TRBJ2-5; 9 bases line up with TRBD1. Trimming cost V 6 bases and J 1 base; bases outside gene matches: 3. The germline V gene encodes CDR1 ENHRY and CDR2 SYGVKD. The CDR3 runs to 14 residues. This CDR3 reads CAIRQGATQETQYF. The CDR3 DNA is TGTGCCATCAGACAGGGGGCGACCCAAGAGACCCAGTACTTC.

There are a few counts of this clonotype. The chain combines TRBV15 with TRBJ1-6; perhaps TRBD1 as D (6 bases). The germline V gene has CDR1 LNHNV and CDR2 YYDKDF (reference sequence). V was shortened by 1 base and J by 8 bases, with 12 bases between the two germline ends. This CDR3 spans 15 amino acids. The CDR3 nucleotides read TGTGCCACCAGCAGAGTCCAGGGGCAGGATTCACCCCTCCACTTT. It codes for CATSRVQGQDSPLHF.

This clonotype was counted many times. The V call is TRBV28, the J call TRBJ1-2; possibly TRBD1 for D (6 bases). V lost 3 bases to trimming and J lost 3 bases, with 17 bases between them. This CDR3 spans 16 amino acids. From germline, CDR1 is MDHEN and CDR2 SYDVKM. The CDR3 nucleotides are TGTGCCAGCAGTTTTCTAGGGACACAGTACTACTATGGCTACACCTTC. Translation: CASSFLGTQYYYGYTF.

This clonotype has a count of ten or more. This chain uses TRBV2 with TRBJ2-6; D is uncertain. From germline, CDR1 is SNHLY and CDR2 FYNNEI. Trimming left V 2 bases short and J 3 bases short, with 8 bases between. CDR3 size: 15 residues. The CDR3 sequence is CASSEYGGGANVLTF. The CDR3 DNA follows: TGTGCCAGCAGTGAATACGGCGGTGGGGCCAACGTCCTGACTTTC.

This clonotype was recorded at least ten times. The gene calls are TRBV28 and TRBJ1-1; perhaps TRBD1 as D (5 bases). V gave up 6 bases and J gave up 4 bases, with 15 bases separating them. Germline CDR1 reads MDHEN; CDR2 reads SYDVKM. There are 14 residues in the CDR3. The CDR3 sequence: CASRKEGLGTEAFF. CDR3 bases: TGTGCCAGCAGGAAAGAGGGGCTGGGCACTGAAGCTTTCTTT.

The V gene is TRBV29-1, the J gene TRBJ2-1; TRBD1 agrees at 10 bases. Germline V CDR1 and CDR2: SQVTM, ANQGSEA. With 6 bases clipped from V and 7 bases from J, the junction kept 6 bases outside the gene matches. The CDR3 is 13 residues long. The CDR3 nucleotides read TGCAGCGTACCGGGACAGGGGTTTAATGAGCAGTTCTTC. Translated, it gives CSVPGQGFNEQFF.

The chain is built from TRBV25-1 and TRBJ2-1; 7 nucleotides line up with TRBD1. CDR1 MGHDK and CDR2 SYGVNS come from the germline V gene. V trimming: 0 bases; J trimming: 4 bases; junction bases outside the gene matches: 3. This CDR3 contains 15 residues. The CDR3 DNA follows: TGTGCCAGCAGTGAATACACAGGGGAGTACAATGAGCAGTTCTTC. This translates into CASSEYTGEYNEQFF.

This clonotype was counted at least ten times. This chain uses TRBV6-1 with TRBJ1-1, with D uncertain. Germline V gives CDR1 MNHNS, CDR2 SASEGT. The V end was cut by 2 bases, the J end by 1 base, with 5 bases between. The CDR3 runs 13 residues. This chain's CDR3 is CASSESGNTEAFF. The CDR3 bases are TGTGCCAGCAGTGAAAGCGGGAACACTGAAGCTTTCTTT.

This clonotype has a count of ten or more. V usage is TRBV7-2 and J usage is TRBJ2-5; D is ambiguous. This CDR3 region has 13 residues. The germline V gene has CDR1 SGHTA and CDR2 FQGNSA. The ends were cut back, 5 bases at V and 5 bases at J, with 12 bases in the middle. This chain's CDR3 is CASSPGPTETQYF. The CDR3 DNA reads TGTGCCAGCAGCCCCGGGCCAACGGAGACCCAGTACTTC.

In its sample, this clonotype was seen many times. This rearrangement joins TRBV6-2 or TRBV6-3 to TRBJ2-5; D is perhaps TRBD2 (6 bases). The CDR3 is 13 residues long. V was pared by 8 bases and J by 5 bases, with 15 bases between. Germline V gene lookup returns CDR1 MNHEY and CDR2 SVGEGT. The CDR3, as DNA: TGTGCCAGCCGGGGGACGGTGCGGGAGACCCAGTACTTC. It yields the protein CASRGTVRETQYF.

In this sample, this clonotype turned up many times. The chain links TRBV2 to TRBJ1-5, with D perhaps matching TRBD1 (5 bases). CDR3 length: 12 residues. Germline CDR1 SNHLY, CDR2 FYNNEI. With 8 bases removed from V and 7 bases from J, the gap between germline ends came to 12 bases. In DNA, the CDR3 is TGTGCCAGCGGGGCCGCGGAGCAGCCCCAGCATTTT. It codes for CASGAAEQPQHF.

In its sample, this clonotype was seen many times. The rearrangement links TRBV5-1 to TRBJ1-4; D is unresolved. The CDR3 has 16 residues. The V gene lost 0 bases and the J gene lost 4 bases, with 13 bases spanning the gap. The V gene's germline CDR1 is SGHRS and CDR2 YFSETQ. The CDR3 here is CASSLGVDGGNEKLFF. The CDR3 DNA reads TGCGCCAGCAGCTTGGGTGTCGACGGCGGTAATGAAAAACTGTTTTTT.

Many counts were recorded for this clonotype. V and J are TRBV7-2 and TRBJ1-1; 7 nucleotides align to TRBD1. Trimming cost V 6 bases and J 6 bases; bases outside gene matches: 10. Germline V gene sequence: CDR1 SGHTA, CDR2 FQGNSA. CDR3 length: 14 amino acids. This CDR3 is CASRPTRDSPEAFF. CDR3 DNA sequence: TGTGCCAGCAGACCCACCCGGGACAGCCCTGAAGCTTTCTTT.

The genes are TRBV2 and TRBJ1-1; 9 nucleotides line up with TRBD1. Trimming cost V 4 bases and J 5 bases; bases outside gene matches: 11. Germline loops: CDR1 SNHLY, CDR2 FYNNEI. This CDR3 has 16 amino acids. CDR3 protein: CASSVTGTGSRTEAFF. In DNA, the CDR3 is TGTGCCAGCAGTGTAACCGGGACAGGGTCTCGGACTGAAGCTTTCTTT.

Concerning this clonotype itself: A much larger clone lies one base from this, so it may be a read error. The chain has TRBV19 and TRBJ2-1, with 10 bases identical to TRBD1. CDR3 size: 16 residues. CDR1 LNHDA and CDR2 SQIVND come from the germline V gene (reference sequence). V lost 8 bases, J lost 4 bases, and 11 bases stayed unmatched. In DNA, the CDR3 is TGTGCCAGTTCCGCTAAGCGGACAGGGGGTTACAATGAGCAGTTCTTC. Residues: CASSAKRTGGYNEQFF.

The table lists this clonotype with many counts. The rearrangement joins TRBV5-1 to TRBJ2-7, with TRBD2 as a possible D gene (5 bases). V lost 4 bases to trimming and J lost 2 bases, with 13 bases between them. Germline V gives CDR1 SGHRS, CDR2 YFSETQ. The CDR3 spans 14 residues. The CDR3 loop reads CASSPLSGAYEQYF. The CDR3, as DNA: TGCGCCAGCAGCCCCCTAAGCGGTGCCTACGAGCAGTACTTC.

To note about this clonotype: A read error may be the cause here, since a much bigger clone is one base away. This chain uses TRBV11-2 with TRBJ2-7, with 10 bases lining up with TRBD1. Germline V CDR1 and CDR2: SGHAT, FQNNGV. CDR3 length: 14 residues. The CDR3 DNA is TGTGCCAGCAGCTCGGGACAGGGGAGGTACGAGCAGTGCTTC. Translated: CASSSGQGRYEQCF.

The chain combines TRBV9 with TRBJ2-3; D is unresolved. Germline V gives CDR1 SGDLS, CDR2 YYNGEE. V was shortened by 0 bases and J by 0 bases, with 17 bases between the two germline ends. The CDR3 extends over 18 amino acids. CDR3 in amino acids: CASSVGIRSAMSTDTQYF. The DNA of the CDR3 is TGTGCCAGCAGCGTAGGGATTAGAAGCGCCATGAGCACAGATACGCAGTATTTT.

This clonotype was seen a handful of times. This rearrangement joins TRBV19 to TRBJ1-5, with D perhaps matching TRBD1 (5 bases). Trimming took 1 base from V and 5 from J, leaving 12 bases between them. The CDR3 extends over 15 amino acids. The germline V gene encodes CDR1 LNHDA and CDR2 SQIVND (reference sequence). Written as DNA, the CDR3 is TGTGCCAGTAGTATAGCCGCCGGGGGGGATCAGCCCCAGCATTTT. As protein: CASSIAAGGDQPQHF.

The chain links TRBV19 to TRBJ2-3; 7 nucleotides agree with TRBD1. CDR3 length: 15 amino acids. J lost 2 bases, V lost 6 bases, and 8 bases had no gene match. Germline V gene data show CDR1 as LNHDA and CDR2 as SQIVND (reference sequence). CDR3 in DNA: TGTGCCAGTAGCGAATGGGACAGACCCACAGATACGCAGTATTTT. Translated: CASSEWDRPTDTQYF.

This clonotype was detected many times. The rearrangement uses TRBV3-1 and TRBJ2-3; D not certain. V was clipped by 3 bases and J by 5 bases, with 3 bases between them. The CDR3 runs 11 residues. In germline, CDR1 is LGHDT, CDR2 YNNKEL (reference sequence). CDR3 DNA sequence: TGTGCCAGCAGCCAGATAGATACGCAGTATTTT. As protein: CASSQIDTQYF.

The chain couples TRBV9 to TRBJ1-1, with a possible D match to TRBD1 (6 bases). This CDR3 is 14 amino acids long. The V end was cut by 0 bases, the J end by 14 bases, with 20 bases between. Germline-derived CDR1 and CDR2 are SGDLS and YYNGEE. CDR3 sequence (DNA): TGTGCCAGCAGCGTAGATCCCTCGGGACACCCCGTGTTCTTT. Translated, it gives CASSVDPSGHPVFF.

This clonotype was picked up many times. The V gene is TRBV3-1, the J gene TRBJ2-3, with TRBD2 matching over 14 bases. CDR3 size: 18 residues. Losses at the gene ends were 4 bases for V and 5 bases for J; bases not matched to a gene: 11. Germline V CDR1 and CDR2: LGHDT, YNNKEL (reference sequence). The DNA of the CDR3 is TGTGCCAGCAGCCCGGGACTAGCGGGGGTCACCCAGGGAGATACGCAGTATTTT. Protein sequence: CASSPGLAGVTQGDTQYF.

This clonotype was seen many times. The chain employs TRBV6-2 or TRBV6-3 and TRBJ2-6; D remains unclear. V was shortened by 2 bases and J by 0 bases, with 14 bases between the two germline ends. CDR1 and CDR2 (germline): MNHEY, SVGEGT. This CDR3 is built from 18 residues. The CDR3 is CASSYRPTRGSGANVLTF. The CDR3 DNA is TGTGCCAGCAGTTACCGACCCACCAGAGGCTCTGGGGCCAACGTCCTGACTTTC.

The rearrangement joins TRBV25-1 to TRBJ1-5; 10 positions match TRBD1. The CDR3 runs to 15 residues. Losses at the gene ends were 4 bases for V and 4 bases for J; bases not matched to a gene: 4. CDR1 is MGHDK and CDR2 is SYGVNS in the germline V gene. Written as DNA, the CDR3 is TGTGCCAGCAGTGGCCGGGACAGGGGAAATCAGCCCCAGCATTTT. It encodes CASSGRDRGNQPQHF.

Only a few counts were recorded for this clonotype. A much more abundant neighbour one base away suggests this may be a read error. The chain employs TRBV9 and TRBJ2-5; weak D call: TRBD1 (6 bases). This CDR3 is built from 14 residues. CDR1 and CDR2 from the germline V gene are SGDLS and YYNGEE. The CDR3 DNA reads as TGTGCCAGCAGCGCTGAGGACAGTAAAGAGGCCCAGTACTTC. This sequence encodes CASSAEDSKEAQYF.

This clonotype appeared many times. The gene calls are TRBV28 and TRBJ1-2; 8 bases are a match to TRBD1. The CDR3 covers 13 residues. With V trimmed by 7 bases and J by 6 bases, 7 bases remained unmatched. The germline V gene encodes CDR1 MDHEN and CDR2 SYDVKM. The CDR3, as DNA: TGTGCCAGCACCCCACAGGGGGGAAATGGCTACACCTTC. Encoded protein: CASTPQGGNGYTF.

J is TRBJ2-7 and V is TRBV11-2; D uncertain. The CDR3 is made up of 13 amino acids. The V and J ends lost 1 base and 5 bases respectively, with 9 bases between them. The germline CDR1 and CDR2 sequences are SGHAT and FQNNGV. DNA of the CDR3: TGTGCCAGCAGCTTAGGGTCTTGGAACGAGCAGTACTTC. It encodes CASSLGSWNEQYF.

Comments on this clonotype: This may come from a read error, since a much larger clone is one base off. It is likely a read error, because the conserved phenylalanine at the end of the CDR3 is missing. J is TRBJ2-2 and V is TRBV3-1; D may be TRBD2 (5 bases). CDR3 length: 14 residues. CDR1 is LGHDT, CDR2 YNNKEL, per germline (reference sequence). The germline V and J ends were trimmed by 4 bases and 5 bases, with 11 bases remaining between them. The CDR3 sequence: CASSPRTPTGELFL. The CDR3 nucleotides are TGTGCCAGCAGCCCCCGGACTCCGACCGGGGAGCTGTTTCTT.